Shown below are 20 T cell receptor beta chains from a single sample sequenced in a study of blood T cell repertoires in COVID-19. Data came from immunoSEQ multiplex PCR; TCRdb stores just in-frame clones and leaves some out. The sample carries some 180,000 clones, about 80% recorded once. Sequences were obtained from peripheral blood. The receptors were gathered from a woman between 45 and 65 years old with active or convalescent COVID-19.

CDR3 in DNA: TGCGCCAGCAGCCAAACACTAGTGACAGATACGCAGTATTTT. It codes for CASSQTLVTDTQYF. The genes are TRBV4-1 and TRBJ2-3; maybe TRBD2 (5 bases). The V and J ends lost 2 bases and 3 bases respectively, with 9 bases between them. Germline V gene lookup returns CDR1 MGHRA and CDR2 YSYEKL. This CDR3 is 14 amino acids long.

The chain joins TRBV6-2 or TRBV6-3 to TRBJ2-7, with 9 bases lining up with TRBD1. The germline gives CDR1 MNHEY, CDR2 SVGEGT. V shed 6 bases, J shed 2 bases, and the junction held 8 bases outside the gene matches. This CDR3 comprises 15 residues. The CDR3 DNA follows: TGTGCCAGCAGCGACGGGACAGGGCGAACCTACGAGCAGTACTTC. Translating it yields CASSDGTGRTYEQYF.

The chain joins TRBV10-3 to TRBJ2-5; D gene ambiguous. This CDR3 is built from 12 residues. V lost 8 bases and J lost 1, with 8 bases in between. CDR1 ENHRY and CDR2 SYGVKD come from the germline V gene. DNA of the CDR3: TGTGCCATCTCGAGTATCCAAGAGACCCAGTACTTC. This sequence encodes CAISSIQETQYF.

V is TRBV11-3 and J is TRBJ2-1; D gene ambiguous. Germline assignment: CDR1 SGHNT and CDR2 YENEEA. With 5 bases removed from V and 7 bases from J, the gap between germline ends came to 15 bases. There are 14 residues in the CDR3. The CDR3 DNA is TGTGCCAGCAGCCAAGTGAACAAACCTAATGAGCAGTTCTTC. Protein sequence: CASSQVNKPNEQFF. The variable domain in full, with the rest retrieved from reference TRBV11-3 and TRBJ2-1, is EAGVVQSPRYKIIEKKQPVAFWCNPISGHNTLYWYLQNLGQGPELLIRYENEEAVDDSQLPKDRFSAERLKGVDSTLKIQPAELGDSAVYLCASSQVNKPNEQFFGPGTRLTVL.

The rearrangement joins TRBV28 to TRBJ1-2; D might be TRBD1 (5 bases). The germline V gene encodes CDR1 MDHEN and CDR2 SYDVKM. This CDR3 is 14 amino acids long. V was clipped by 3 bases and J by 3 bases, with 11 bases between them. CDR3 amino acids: CASSLGGVDYGYTF. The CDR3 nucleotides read TGTGCCAGCAGTTTGGGGGGGGTGGACTATGGCTACACCTTC.

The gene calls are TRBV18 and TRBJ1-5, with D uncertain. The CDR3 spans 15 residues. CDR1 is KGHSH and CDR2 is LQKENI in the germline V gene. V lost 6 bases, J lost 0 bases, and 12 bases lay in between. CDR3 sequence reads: CASSLAPYSNQPQHF. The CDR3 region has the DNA TGTGCCAGCTCTCTTGCGCCCTATAGCAATCAGCCCCAGCATTTT.

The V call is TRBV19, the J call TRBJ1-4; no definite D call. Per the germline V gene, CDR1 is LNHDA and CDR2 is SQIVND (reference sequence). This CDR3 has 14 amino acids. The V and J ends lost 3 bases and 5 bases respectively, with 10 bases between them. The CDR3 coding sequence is TGTGCCAGTAGTATTCTACAGCGGAATGAAAAACTGTTTTTT. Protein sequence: CASSILQRNEKLFF.

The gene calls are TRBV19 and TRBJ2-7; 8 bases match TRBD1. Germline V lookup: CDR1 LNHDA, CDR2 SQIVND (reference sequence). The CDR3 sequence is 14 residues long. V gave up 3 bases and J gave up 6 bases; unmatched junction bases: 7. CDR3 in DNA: TGTGCCAGTAGTATCCAGACAGGGGTTGCCGAGCAGTACTTC. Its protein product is CASSIQTGVAEQYF.

The CDR3 region is CASSSWGGREETQYF. In DNA, the CDR3 is TGTGCCAGCAGCTCGTGGGGAGGGAGGGAAGAGACCCAGTACTTC. V gene TRBV7-9 combines with J gene TRBJ2-5; TRBD2 matches at 7 bases. Unmatched junction bases numbered 8, after V lost 4 bases and J lost 3 bases. This CDR3 comprises 15 residues. Germline V lookup: CDR1 SEHNR, CDR2 FQNEAQ (reference sequence).

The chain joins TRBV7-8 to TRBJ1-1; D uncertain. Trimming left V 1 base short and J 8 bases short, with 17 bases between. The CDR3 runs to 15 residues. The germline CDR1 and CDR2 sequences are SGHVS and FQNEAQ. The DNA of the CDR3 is TGTGCCAGCAGCTTAGTTCGATGGGTAGACGGGGAAGCTTTCTTT. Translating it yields CASSLVRWVDGEAFF.

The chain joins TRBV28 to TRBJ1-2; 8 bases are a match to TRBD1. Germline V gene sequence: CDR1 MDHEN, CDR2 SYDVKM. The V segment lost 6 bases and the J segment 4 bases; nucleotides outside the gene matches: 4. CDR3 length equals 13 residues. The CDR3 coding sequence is TGTGCCAGCAGCATTGGACAGGGCTATGGCTACACCTTC. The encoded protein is CASSIGQGYGYTF.

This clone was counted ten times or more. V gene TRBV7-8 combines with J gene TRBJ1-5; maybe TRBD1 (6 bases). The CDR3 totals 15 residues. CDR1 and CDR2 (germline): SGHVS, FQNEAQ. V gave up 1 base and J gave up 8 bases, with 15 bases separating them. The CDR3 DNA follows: TGTGCCAGCAGCTTAGGACAGGCGGCTTTTAAGCCCCAGCATTTT. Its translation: CASSLGQAAFKPQHF.

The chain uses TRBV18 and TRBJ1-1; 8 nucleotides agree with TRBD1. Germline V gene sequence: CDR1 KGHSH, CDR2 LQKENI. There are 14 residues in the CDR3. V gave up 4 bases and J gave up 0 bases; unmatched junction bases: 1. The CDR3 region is CASSRTGMNTEAFF. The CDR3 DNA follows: TGTGCCAGCTCACGGACAGGGATGAACACTGAAGCTTTCTTT.

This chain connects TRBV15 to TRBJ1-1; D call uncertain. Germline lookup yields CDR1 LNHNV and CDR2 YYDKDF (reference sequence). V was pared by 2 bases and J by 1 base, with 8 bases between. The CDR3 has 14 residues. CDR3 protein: CATSRFGSNTEAFF. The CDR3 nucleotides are TGTGCCACCAGCAGATTCGGGTCGAACACTGAAGCTTTCTTT.

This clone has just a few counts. Written as DNA, the CDR3 is TGTGCCAGCAAGGGGTTCAGCTGGGAGACCCAGTACTTC. Amino acid sequence: CASKGFSWETQYF. The chain has TRBV2 and TRBJ2-5; possibly TRBD1 for D (5 bases). V was clipped by 7 bases and J by 5 bases, with 14 bases between them. The CDR3 is made up of 13 amino acids. Germline CDR1 reads SNHLY; CDR2 reads FYNNEI.

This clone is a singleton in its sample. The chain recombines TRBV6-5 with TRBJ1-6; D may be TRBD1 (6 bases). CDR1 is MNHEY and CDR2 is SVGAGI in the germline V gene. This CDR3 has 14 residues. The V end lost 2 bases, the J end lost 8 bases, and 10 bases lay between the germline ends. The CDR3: CASSYDRSDSPLHF. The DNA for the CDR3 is TGTGCCAGCAGTTACGACAGGTCGGATTCACCCCTCCACTTT.

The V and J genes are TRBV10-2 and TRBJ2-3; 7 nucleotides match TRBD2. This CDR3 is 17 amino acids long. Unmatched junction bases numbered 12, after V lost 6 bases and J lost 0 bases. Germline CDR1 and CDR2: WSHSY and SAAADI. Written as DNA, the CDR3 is TGCGCCAGCAGCCGCGGGGGAATGGCGGTTAGCACAGATACGCAGTATTTT. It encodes CASSRGGMAVSTDTQYF.

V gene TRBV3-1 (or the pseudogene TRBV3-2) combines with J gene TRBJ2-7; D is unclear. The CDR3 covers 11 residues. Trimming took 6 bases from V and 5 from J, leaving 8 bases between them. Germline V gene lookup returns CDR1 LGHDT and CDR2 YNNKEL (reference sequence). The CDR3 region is CASRGAHEQYF. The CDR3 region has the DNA TGTGCCAGCAGGGGCGCCCACGAGCAGTACTTC.

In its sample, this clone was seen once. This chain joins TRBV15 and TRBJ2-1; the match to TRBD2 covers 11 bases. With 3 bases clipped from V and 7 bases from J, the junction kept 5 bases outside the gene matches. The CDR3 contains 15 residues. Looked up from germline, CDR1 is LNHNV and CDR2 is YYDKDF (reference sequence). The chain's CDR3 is CATSRDRTSGNEQFF. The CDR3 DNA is TGTGCCACCAGCAGGGATCGGACTAGCGGGAATGAGCAGTTCTTC. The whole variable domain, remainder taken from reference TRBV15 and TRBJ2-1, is DAMVIQNPRYQVTQFGKPVTLSCSQTLNHNVMYWYQQKSSQAPKLLFHYYDKDFNNEADTPDNFQSRRPNTSFCFLDIRSPGLGDTAMYLCATSRDRTSGNEQFFGPGTRLTVL.

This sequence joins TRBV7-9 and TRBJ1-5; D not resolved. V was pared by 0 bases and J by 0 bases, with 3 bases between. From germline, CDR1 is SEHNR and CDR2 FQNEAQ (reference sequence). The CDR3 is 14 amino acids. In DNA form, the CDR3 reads TGTGCCAGCAGCTTAGCTTATAGCAATCAGCCCCAGCATTTT. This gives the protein CASSLAYSNQPQHF.